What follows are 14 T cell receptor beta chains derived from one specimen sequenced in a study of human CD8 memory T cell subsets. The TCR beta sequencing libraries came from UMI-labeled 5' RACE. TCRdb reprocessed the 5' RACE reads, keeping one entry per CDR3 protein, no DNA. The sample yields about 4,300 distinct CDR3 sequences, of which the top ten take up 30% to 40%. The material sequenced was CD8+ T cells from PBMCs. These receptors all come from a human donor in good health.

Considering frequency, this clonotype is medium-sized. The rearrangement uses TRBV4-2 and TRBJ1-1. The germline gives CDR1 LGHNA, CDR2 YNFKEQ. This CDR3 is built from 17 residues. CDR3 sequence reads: CASSPLIGTSHGAEAFF.

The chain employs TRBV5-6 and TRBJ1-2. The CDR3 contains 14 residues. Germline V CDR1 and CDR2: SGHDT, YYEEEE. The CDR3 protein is CASSQRGEHYGYTF.

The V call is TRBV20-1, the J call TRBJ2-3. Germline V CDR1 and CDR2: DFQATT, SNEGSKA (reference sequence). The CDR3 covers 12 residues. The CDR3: CSAREADVLMYF.

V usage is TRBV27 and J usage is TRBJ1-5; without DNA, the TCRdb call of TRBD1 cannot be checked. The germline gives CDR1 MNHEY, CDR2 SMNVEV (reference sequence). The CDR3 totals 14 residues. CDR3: CASSSGTVNQPQHF.

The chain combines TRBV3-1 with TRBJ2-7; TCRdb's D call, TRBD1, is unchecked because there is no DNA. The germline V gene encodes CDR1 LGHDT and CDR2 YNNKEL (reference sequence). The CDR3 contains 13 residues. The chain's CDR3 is CASSGGISYEQYF.

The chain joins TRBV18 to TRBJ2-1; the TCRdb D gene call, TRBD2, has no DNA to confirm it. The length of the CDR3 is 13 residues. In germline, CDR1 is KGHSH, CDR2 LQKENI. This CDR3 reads CASSLLKRDEQFF.

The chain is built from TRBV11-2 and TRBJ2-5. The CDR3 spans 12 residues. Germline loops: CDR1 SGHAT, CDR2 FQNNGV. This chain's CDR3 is CASSLIDETQYF.

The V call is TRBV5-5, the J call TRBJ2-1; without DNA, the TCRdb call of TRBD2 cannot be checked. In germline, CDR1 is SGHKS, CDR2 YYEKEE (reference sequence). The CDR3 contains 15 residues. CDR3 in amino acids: CASSFVAGGENEQFF.

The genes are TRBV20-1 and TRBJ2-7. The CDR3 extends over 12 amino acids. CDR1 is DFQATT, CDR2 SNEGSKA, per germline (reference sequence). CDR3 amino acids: CSARDRAYEQYF.

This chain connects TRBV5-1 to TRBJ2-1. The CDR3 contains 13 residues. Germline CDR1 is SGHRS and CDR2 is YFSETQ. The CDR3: CASSFWSYNEQFF.

The CDR3: CASSPGLAGGRDTQYF. The V and J genes are TRBV5-6 and TRBJ2-3; the TCRdb D gene call, TRBD2, has no DNA to confirm it. The CDR3 loop spans 16 amino acids. Germline V gene lookup returns CDR1 SGHDT and CDR2 YYEEEE.

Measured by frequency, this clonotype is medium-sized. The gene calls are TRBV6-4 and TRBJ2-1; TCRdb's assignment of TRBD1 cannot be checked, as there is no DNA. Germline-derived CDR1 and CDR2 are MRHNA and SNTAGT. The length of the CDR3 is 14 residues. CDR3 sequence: CASSPGESYNEQFF.

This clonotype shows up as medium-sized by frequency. CDR3 sequence: CASSAGEVAPGELFF. The chain is built from TRBV2 and TRBJ2-2. CDR1 is SNHLY and CDR2 is FYNNEI in the germline V gene. The CDR3 length is 15 residues.

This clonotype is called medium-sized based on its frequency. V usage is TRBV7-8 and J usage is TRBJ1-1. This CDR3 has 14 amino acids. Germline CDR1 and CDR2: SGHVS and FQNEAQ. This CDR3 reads CASSLGAVNTEAFF.